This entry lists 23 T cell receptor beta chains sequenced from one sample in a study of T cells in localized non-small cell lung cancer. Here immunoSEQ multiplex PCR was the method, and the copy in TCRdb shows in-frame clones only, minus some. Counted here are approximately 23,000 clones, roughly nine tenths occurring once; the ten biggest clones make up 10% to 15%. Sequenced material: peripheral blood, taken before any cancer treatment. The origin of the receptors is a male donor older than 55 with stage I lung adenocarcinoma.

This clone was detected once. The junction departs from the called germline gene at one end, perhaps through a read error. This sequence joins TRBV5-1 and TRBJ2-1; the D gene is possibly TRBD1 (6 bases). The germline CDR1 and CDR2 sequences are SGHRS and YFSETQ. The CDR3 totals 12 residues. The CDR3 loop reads CASSLVQGVGFF. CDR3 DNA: TGTGCCAGCAGCTTGGTACAGGGTGTTGGGTTCTTC.

The CDR3: CASSYRSDSGANVLTF. CDR3 DNA: TGTGCCAGCAGTTACAGATCGGACTCTGGGGCCAACGTCCTGACTTTC. This chain uses TRBV6-5 with TRBJ2-6; D is undetermined. Trimming took off 2 bases at V and 0 bases at J, with 8 bases between the two ends. The CDR3 contains 16 residues. CDR1 and CDR2 from the germline V gene are MNHEY and SVGAGI.

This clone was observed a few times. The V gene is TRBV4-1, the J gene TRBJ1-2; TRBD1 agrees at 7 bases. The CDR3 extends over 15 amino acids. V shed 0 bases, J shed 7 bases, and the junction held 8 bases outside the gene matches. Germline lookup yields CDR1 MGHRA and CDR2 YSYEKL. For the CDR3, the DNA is TGCGCCAGCAGCCAAGAGCCCAGGGGGATTGGTGGCTACACCTTC. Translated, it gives CASSQEPRGIGGYTF.

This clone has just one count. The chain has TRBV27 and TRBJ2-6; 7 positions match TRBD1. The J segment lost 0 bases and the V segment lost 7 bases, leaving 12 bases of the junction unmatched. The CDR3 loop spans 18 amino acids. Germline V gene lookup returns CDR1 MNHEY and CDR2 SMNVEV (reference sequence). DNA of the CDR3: TGTGCCAGCACTACTAGGGGACAGCTAGACTCTGGGGCCAACGTCCTGACTTTC. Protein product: CASTTRGQLDSGANVLTF.

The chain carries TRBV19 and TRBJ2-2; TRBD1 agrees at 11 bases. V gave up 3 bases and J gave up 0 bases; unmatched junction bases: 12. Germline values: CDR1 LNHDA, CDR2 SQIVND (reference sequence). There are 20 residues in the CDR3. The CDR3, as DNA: TGTGCCAGTAGTATTTATTTAGGTGGACAGGGGGCCGCGAACACCGGGGAGCTGTTTTTT. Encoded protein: CASSIYLGGQGAANTGELFF.

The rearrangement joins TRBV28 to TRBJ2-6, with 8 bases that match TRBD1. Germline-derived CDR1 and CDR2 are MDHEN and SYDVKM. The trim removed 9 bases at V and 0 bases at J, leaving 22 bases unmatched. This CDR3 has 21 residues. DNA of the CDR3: TGTGCCAGTAACTCGAGACGGACCGTCGGGACAGGAGGCTCTGGGGCCAACGTCCTGACTTTC. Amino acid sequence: CASNSRRTVGTGGSGANVLTF. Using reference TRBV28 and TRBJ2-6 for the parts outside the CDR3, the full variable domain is DVKVTQSSRYLVKRTGEKVFLECVQDMDHENMFWYRQDPGLGLRLIYFSYDVKMKEKGDIPEGYSVSREKKERFSLILESASTNQTSMYLCASNSRRTVGTGGSGANVLTFGAGSRLTVL.

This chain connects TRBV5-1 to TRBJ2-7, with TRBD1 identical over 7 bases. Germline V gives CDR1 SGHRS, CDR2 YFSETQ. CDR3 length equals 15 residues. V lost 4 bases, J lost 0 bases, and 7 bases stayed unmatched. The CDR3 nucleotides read TGCGCCAGCAGCGAGATACAGGGGAGCTCCTACGAGCAGTACTTC. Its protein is CASSEIQGSSYEQYF.

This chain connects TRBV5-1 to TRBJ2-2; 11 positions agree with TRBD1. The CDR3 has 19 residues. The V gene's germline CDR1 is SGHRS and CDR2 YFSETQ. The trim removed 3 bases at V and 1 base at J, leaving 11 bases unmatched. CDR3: CASSSGQGAQELNTGELFF. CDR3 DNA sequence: TGCGCCAGCAGCTCCGGACAGGGGGCCCAGGAATTGAACACCGGGGAGCTGTTTTTT. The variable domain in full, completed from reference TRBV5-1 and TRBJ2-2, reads KAGVTQTPRYLIKTRGQQVTLSCSPISGHRSVSWYQQTPGQGLQFLFEYFSETQRNKGNFPGRFSGRQFSNSRSEMNVSTLELGDSALYLCASSSGQGAQELNTGELFFGEGSRLTVL.

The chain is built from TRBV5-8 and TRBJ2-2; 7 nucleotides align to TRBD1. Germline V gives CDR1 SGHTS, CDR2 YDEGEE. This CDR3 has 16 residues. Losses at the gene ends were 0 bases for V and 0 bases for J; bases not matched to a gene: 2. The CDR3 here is CASSLGDSANTGELFF. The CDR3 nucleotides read TGTGCCAGCAGCTTGGGGGACAGCGCGAACACCGGGGAGCTGTTTTTT.

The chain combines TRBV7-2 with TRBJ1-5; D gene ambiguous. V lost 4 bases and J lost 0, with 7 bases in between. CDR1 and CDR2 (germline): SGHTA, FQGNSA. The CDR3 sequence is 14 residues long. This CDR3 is CASSWDNSNQPQHF. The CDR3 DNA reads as TGTGCCAGCAGCTGGGATAATAGCAATCAGCCCCAGCATTTT.

CDR3 DNA sequence: TGTGCCAGCAGCGTAGAGAGCAGAGGAGGTAATGAGCAGTTCTTC. This translates into CASSVESRGGNEQFF. The chain combines TRBV9 with TRBJ2-1; D is possibly TRBD2 (5 bases). V shed 0 bases and J shed 7 bases, with 14 bases lying between them. The CDR3 totals 15 residues. The germline V gene has CDR1 SGDLS and CDR2 YYNGEE.

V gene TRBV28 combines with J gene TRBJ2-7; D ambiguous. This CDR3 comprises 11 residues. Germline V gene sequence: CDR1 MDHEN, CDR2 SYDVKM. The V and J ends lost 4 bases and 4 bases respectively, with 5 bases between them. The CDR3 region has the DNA TGTGCCAGCAGTTCACCTTACGAGCAGTACTTC. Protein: CASSSPYEQYF. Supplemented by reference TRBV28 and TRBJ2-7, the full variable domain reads DVKVTQSSRYLVKRTGEKVFLECVQDMDHENMFWYRQDPGLGLRLIYFSYDVKMKEKGDIPEGYSVSREKKERFSLILESASTNQTSMYLCASSSPYEQYFGPGTRLTVT.

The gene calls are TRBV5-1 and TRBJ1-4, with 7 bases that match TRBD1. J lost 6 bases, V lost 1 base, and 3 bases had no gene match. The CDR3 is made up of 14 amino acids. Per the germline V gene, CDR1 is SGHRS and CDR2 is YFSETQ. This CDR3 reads CASSLFGQDEKLFF. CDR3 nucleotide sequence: TGCGCCAGCAGCTTGTTCGGACAGGATGAAAAACTGTTTTTT.

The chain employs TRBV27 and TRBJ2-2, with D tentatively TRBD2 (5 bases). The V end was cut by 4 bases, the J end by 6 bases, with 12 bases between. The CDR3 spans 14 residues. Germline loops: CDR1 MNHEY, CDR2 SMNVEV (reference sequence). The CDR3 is CASSSTILAGELFF. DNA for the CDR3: TGTGCCAGCAGTTCGACTATCCTGGCCGGGGAGCTGTTTTTT.

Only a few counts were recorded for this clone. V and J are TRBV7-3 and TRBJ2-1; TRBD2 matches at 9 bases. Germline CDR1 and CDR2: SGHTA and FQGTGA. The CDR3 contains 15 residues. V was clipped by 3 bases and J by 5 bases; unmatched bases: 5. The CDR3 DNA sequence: TGTGCCAGCAGCTTTAGCGGGGGACTCAACAATGAGCAGTTCTTC. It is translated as CASSFSGGLNNEQFF.

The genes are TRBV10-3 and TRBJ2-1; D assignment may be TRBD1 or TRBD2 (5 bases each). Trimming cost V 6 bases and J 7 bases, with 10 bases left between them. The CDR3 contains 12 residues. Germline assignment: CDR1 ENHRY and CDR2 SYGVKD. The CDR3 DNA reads TGTGCCATCAGGGGGGACGAGAATGAGCAGTTCTTC. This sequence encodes CAIRGDENEQFF.

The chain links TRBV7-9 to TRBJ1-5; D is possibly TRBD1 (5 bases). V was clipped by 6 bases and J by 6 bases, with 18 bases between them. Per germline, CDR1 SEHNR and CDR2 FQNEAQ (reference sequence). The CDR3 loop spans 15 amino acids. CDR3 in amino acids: CASSRAGREVQPQHF. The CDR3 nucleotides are TGTGCCAGCAGTCGAGCGGGCAGGGAAGTTCAGCCCCAGCATTTT. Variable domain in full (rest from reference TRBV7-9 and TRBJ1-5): DTGVSQNPRHKITKRGQNVTFRCDPISEHNRLYWYRQTLGQGPEFLTYFQNEAQLEKSRLLSDRFSAERPKGSFSTLEIQRTEQGDSAMYLCASSRAGREVQPQHFGDGTRLSIL.

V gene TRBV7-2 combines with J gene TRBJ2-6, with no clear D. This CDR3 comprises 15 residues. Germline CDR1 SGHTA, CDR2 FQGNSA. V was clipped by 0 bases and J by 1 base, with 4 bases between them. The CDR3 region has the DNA TGTGCCAGCAGCTTAGCGCCTTCTGGGGCCAACGTCCTGACTTTC. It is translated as CASSLAPSGANVLTF.

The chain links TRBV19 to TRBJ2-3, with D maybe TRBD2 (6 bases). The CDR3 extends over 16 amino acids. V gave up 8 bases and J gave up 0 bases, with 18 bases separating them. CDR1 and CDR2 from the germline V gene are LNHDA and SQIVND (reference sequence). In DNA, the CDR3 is TGTGCCAGTGCCTCCGGGACTTCCTCTAGCACAGATACGCAGTATTTT. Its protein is CASASGTSSSTDTQYF.

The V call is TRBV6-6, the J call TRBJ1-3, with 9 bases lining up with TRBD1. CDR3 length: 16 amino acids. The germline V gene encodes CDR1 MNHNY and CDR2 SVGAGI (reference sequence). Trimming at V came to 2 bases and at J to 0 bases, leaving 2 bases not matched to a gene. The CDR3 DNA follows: TGTGCCAGCAGTTACGGGACAGGGAGCTCTGGAAACACCATATATTTT. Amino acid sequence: CASSYGTGSSGNTIYF.

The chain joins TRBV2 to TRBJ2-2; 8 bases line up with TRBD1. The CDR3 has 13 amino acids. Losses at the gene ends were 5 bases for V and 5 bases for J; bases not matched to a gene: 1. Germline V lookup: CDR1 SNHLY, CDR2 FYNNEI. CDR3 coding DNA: TGTGCCAGCAGTACAGGGGGAACCGGGGAGCTGTTTTTT. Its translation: CASSTGGTGELFF. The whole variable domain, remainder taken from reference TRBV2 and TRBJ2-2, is EPEVTQTPSHQVTQMGQEVILRCVPISNHLYFYWYRQILGQKVEFLVSFYNNEISEKSEIFDDQFSVERPDGSNFTLKIRSTKLEDSAMYFCASSTGGTGELFFGEGSRLTVL.

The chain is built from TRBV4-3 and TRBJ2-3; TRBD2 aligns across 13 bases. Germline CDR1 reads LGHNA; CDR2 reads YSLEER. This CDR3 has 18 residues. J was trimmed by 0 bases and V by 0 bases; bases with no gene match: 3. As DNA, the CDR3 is TGCGCCAGCAGCCAAGAACTAGCGGGGGGGGCTAGCACAGATACGCAGTATTTT. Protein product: CASSQELAGGASTDTQYF.

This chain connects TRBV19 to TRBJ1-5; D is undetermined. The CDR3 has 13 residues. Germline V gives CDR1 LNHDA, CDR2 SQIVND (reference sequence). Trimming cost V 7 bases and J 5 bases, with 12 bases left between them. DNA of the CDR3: TGTGCCAGTAACGAGGGTATCGATCAGCCCCAGCATTTT. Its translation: CASNEGIDQPQHF.